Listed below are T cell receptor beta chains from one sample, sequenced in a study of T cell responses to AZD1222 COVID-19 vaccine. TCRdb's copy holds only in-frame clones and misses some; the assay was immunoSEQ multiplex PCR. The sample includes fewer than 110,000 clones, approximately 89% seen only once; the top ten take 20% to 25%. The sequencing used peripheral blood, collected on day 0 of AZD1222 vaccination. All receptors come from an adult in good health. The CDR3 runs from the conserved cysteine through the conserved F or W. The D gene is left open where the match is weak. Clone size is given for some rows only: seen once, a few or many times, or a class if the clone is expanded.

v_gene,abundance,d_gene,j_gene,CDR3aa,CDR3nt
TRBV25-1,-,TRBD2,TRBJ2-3,CASSETSGFVLIDTQYF,TGTGCCAGCAGTGAAACTAGCGGGTTCGTCCTTATAGATACGCAGTATTTT
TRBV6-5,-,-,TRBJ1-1,CASKIGTSVEAFF,TGTGCCAGCAAGATCGGGACATCCGTAGAAGCTTTCTTT
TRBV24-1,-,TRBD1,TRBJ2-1,CATSDQGTGGTHEQFF,TGTGCCACCAGTGACCAGGGGACAGGGGGAACCCATGAGCAGTTCTTC
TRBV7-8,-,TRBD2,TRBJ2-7,CASSSGLAGRTYEQYF,TGTGCCAGCAGCTCGGGACTAGCGGGGCGCACCTACGAGCAGTACTTC
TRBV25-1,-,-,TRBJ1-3,CASSGQFIGNTIYF,TGTGCCAGCAGTGGACAGTTTATTGGAAACACCATATATTTT
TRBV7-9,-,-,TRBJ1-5,CASSSQVAQPQHF,TGTGCCAGCAGCTCCCAGGTAGCTCAGCCCCAGCATTTT
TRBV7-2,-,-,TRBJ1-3,CASSLGGEAIYF,TGTGCCAGCAGCTTAGGGGGGGAGGCCATATATTTT
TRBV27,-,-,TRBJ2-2,CASSLKIPWGPNTGELFF,TGTGCCAGCAGTTTAAAGATACCCTGGGGGCCGAACACCGGGGAGCTGTTTTTT
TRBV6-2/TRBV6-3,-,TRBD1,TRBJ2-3,CASSYSVGQGVRTDTQYF,TGTGCCAGCAGTTACTCAGTGGGACAGGGGGTGAGAACAGATACGCAGTATTTT
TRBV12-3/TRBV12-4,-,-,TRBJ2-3,CASSPRGDTQYF,TGTGCCAGCAGCCCTCGGGGAGATACGCAGTATTTT
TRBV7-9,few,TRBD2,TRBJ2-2,CASSFIAGQNTGELFF,TGTGCCAGCAGCTTTATAGCGGGCCAAAACACCGGGGAGCTGTTTTTT
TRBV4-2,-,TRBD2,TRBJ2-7,CASSQGSGGPVEQYF,TGTGCCAGCAGCCAAGGTAGCGGGGGGCCTGTCGAGCAGTACTTC
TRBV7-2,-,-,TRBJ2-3,CASSPSNSDTQYF,TGTGCCAGCAGCCCCAGCAACTCAGATACGCAGTATTTT
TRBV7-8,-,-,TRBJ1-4,CASSLSTATNEKLFF,TGTGCCAGCAGCTTAAGCACAGCTACTAATGAAAAACTGTTTTTT
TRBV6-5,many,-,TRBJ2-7,CASSYGGSYEQYF,TGTGCCAGCAGTTACGGGGGTTCCTACGAGCAGTACTTC
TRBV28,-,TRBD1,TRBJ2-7,CASSSPGTGPLGQYF,TGTGCCAGCAGCTCTCCCGGGACAGGGCCCTTGGGGCAGTACTTC
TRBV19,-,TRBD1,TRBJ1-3,CASSRQGAFSGNTIYF,TGTGCCAGTAGTAGACAGGGGGCCTTTTCTGGAAACACCATATATTTT
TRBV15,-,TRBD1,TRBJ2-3,CATSRDRAWDTQYF,TGTGCCACCAGCCGGGACAGGGCGTGGGATACGCAGTATTTT
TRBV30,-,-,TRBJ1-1,CAWSVNRGLGAFF,TGTGCCTGGAGTGTCAATCGTGGTTTGGGAGCTTTCTTT
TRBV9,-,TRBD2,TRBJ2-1,CASSVVGFGLADQNEQFF,TGTGCCAGCAGCGTAGTGGGTTTCGGACTAGCGGATCAAAATGAGCAGTTCTTC
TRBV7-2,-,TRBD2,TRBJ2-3,CASEAGFTDTQYF,TGTGCCAGCGAAGCGGGATTCACAGATACGCAGTATTTT
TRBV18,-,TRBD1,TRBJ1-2,CASSLGQGGYTF,TGTGCCAGCTCACTGGGACAGGGCGGCTACACCTTC
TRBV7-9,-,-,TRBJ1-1,CASSFGLGRKAFF,TGTGCCAGCAGCTTTGGATTGGGGAGGAAAGCTTTCTTT
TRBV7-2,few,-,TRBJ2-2,CASSLLVHGELFF,TGTGCCAGCAGCTTGCTAGTGCACGGGGAGCTGTTTTTT
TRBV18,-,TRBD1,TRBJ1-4,CASSLTTGQGGEKLFF,TGTGCCAGCTCACTTACGACGGGACAGGGTGGTGAAAAACTGTTTTTT
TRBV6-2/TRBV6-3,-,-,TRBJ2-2,CASSYGPPTGELFF,TGTGCCAGCAGTTACGGTCCACCCACCGGGGAGCTGTTTTTT
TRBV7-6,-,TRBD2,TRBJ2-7,CASSLMVASGSSYEQYF,TGTGCCAGCAGCTTAATGGTAGCTAGCGGGAGCAGCTACGAGCAGTACTTC
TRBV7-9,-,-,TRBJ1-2,CASSPEGSITSNYGYTF,TGTGCCAGCAGCCCCGAGGGGAGTATAACTTCTAACTATGGCTACACCTTC
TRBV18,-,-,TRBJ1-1,CASSSEVNTEAFF,TGTGCCAGCTCATCGGAGGTGAACACTGAAGCTTTCTTT
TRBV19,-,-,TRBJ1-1,CATRRGRDTEAFF,TGTGCCACCCGAAGGGGTAGGGACACTGAAGCTTTCTTT
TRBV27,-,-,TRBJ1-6,CASSFLYNSPLHF,TGTGCCAGCAGTTTCCTATATAATTCACCCCTCCACTTT
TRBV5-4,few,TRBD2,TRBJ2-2,CASSLNGGASTGELFF,TGTGCCAGCAGTTTGAACGGGGGGGCGTCCACCGGGGAGCTGTTTTTT
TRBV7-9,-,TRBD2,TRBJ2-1,CASSPGPGTSVSSYNEQFF,TGTGCCAGCAGCCCCGGCCCCGGGACTAGCGTCAGCTCCTACAATGAGCAGTTCTTC
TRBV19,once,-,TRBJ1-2,CARGPSPGTIRFRGYTF,TGTGCCAGAGGCCCCTCCCCGGGAACGATAAGGTTCAGAGGCTACACCTTC
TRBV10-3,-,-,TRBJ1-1,CAIRTENTEAFF,TGTGCCATCAGGACAGAGAACACTGAAGCTTTCTTT
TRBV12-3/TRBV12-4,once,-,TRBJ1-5,CASSVGLNQPQHF,TGTGCCAGCAGTGTGGGACTGAATCAGCCCCAGCATTTT
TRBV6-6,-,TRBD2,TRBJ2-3,CASSYSLAGSTDTQYF,TGTGCCAGCAGTTACTCGCTAGCGGGGTCAACAGATACGCAGTATTTT
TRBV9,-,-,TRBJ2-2,CASSSRPPGELFF,TGTGCCAGCAGCTCACGACCGCCCGGGGAGCTGTTTTTT
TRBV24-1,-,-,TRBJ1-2,CATSEGGTESKSYTF,TGTGCCACCAGTGAGGGCGGGACGGAGAGTAAGTCCTACACCTTC
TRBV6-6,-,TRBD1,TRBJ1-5,CASSKEQGAGNQPQHF,TGTGCCAGCAGTAAAGAACAGGGGGCGGGCAATCAGCCCCAGCATTTT
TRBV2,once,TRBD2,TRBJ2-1,CASSVRLAGVGEQFF,TGTGCCAGCAGTGTTAGGCTAGCGGGAGTGGGAGAGCAGTTCTTC
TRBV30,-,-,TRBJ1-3,CAWSAISGNTIYF,TGTGCCTGGAGTGCCATCTCTGGAAACACCATATATTTT
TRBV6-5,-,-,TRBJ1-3,CASSYDGGNTIYF,TGTGCCAGCAGTTACGACGGTGGAAACACCATATATTTT
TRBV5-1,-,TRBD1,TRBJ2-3,CASSLLQTGRTDTQYF,TGCGCCAGCAGCTTACTACAGACAGGGCGCACAGATACGCAGTATTTT
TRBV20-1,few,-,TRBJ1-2,CSAMDGYGYTF,TGCAGTGCTATGGACGGCTATGGCTACACCTTC
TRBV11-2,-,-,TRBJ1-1,CASSRLGTEAFF,TGTGCCAGCAGCCGCCTAGGGACTGAAGCTTTCTTT
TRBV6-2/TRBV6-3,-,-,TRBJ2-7,CASSFQGTYEQYF,TGTGCCAGCAGTTTCCAGGGGACCTACGAGCAGTACTTC
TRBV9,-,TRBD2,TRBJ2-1,CASSASPTSGGAFEQFF,TGTGCCAGCAGCGCGTCCCCGACTAGCGGGGGGGCCTTTGAGCAGTTCTTC
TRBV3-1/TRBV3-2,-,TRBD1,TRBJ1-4,CASSHSDRTVEKLFF,TGTGCCAGCAGCCATTCGGACAGGACAGTAGAAAAACTGTTTTTT